This TCR beta chain was sequenced for a study of human T cells and chemical hapten exposure. For the study at large: Upper-back patch tests with 0.01% DPC were read at 6 days.

As for time point: pre-sensitization, week 0. Documented treatment: therapeutic diphenylcyclopropenone sensitization with weekly scalp DPC. Blood, whole and unfractionated, served as the source for total RNA extraction. TCRdb independently ran MiXCR on the RACE reads; one entry per CDR3 protein. The sample has tens of thousands of distinct CDR3 sequences, approximately 10% seen once; the top ten hold 27%. This clonotype was seen at least ten times. The antigen remains unidentified. The V gene's germline CDR1 is DFQATT and CDR2 SNEGSKA (reference sequence). The CDR3 is 11 amino acids. V shed 6 bases and J shed 3 bases, with 7 bases lying between them. Points from the study as a whole: Unchanged with DPC sensitization were TCRs above 1 in 1000 frequency.

The clonotype was recovered from a man aged 45-65 years with alopecia areata. Some clones in this sample may be carry-over from other donors' samples. This chain connects TRBV20-1 to TRBJ2-3; D unclear. The sequenced sample was whole blood, obtained in connection with sensitization to the hapten diphenylcyclopropenone (DPC). For the CDR3, the DNA is TGCAGTGCAGAGATTACAGATACGCAGTATTTT. Protein product: CSAEITDTQYF.